The sequence of this TCR beta chain was determined in a study of T cells in Graves' hyperthyroidism and ophthalmopathy. Amplified TCR beta CDR3 regions came from RNA transcripts. Carried out on the TCR CDR3, a first-round RT-PCR used the HTBI primer set. Using its own MiXCR run on the multiplex PCR reads, TCRdb lists one record per CDR3 protein. Of approximately 420,000 distinct CDR3 sequences listed, approximately 14% are singletons. If no ophthalmopathy progression occurred within 18 months, Graves' hyperthyroidism was stable. Uncontrolled infection, other autoimmune disease, pregnancy and lactation each barred patients from inclusion. V shed 4 bases and J 4 bases; nucleotides not matched to a gene: 10. This CDR3 is 16 amino acids long. Per germline, CDR1 DFQATT and CDR2 SNEGSKA (reference sequence).

The chain joins TRBV20-1 to TRBJ2-1; the match to TRBD2 covers 10 bases. Sequencing used blood. This clonotype was sampled from a woman aged 18-29 years with Graves' hyperthyroidism. The CDR3 DNA sequence: TGCAGTGCTAAATTTCTAGCGGGAGAGAAGTACAATGAGCAGTTCTTC. This encodes CSAKFLAGEKYNEQFF.